This T cell receptor (beta chain) appears in the sequencing data of a study of control samples from healthy donors and cancer patients (dated by TCRdb to about 2020). Libraries were prepared through the immunoSEQ multiplex PCR assay. This immuneACCESS table, as held by TCRdb, lists in-frame sequences with V and J called but not all clones. Of the missing ones, under half trace to an unresolved V gene in checked studies; the others have no known cause. Within this sample are about 140,000 clones, with more than 80% of them counted one time only. 5.5% to 9% of the sample belongs to the ten largest clones. V gives up 1 base and J gives up 13 bases, and the segment between their germline ends measures 23 bases. From the germline V gene, CDR1 is MDHEN and CDR2 is SYDVKM. The CDR3 runs 17 amino acids, cysteine and phenylalanine included. Solely the CDR3 DNA is kept, with 51 bases framed from the first base.

A word on this clone: Its specific antigen is unknown. Per-base qualities were not stored, and no clone one base away is much larger.

The source material was blood. The receptor comes from a young man in good health. The chain is assembled from TRBV28 and TRBJ1-6, with TRBD1 perhaps the D gene, on 5 matching bases. Read as DNA, the sequence is TGTGCCAGCAGTTTATACTCCGGTGGGGGTCAATTGAGGCCCCTCCACTTT. Translated, this gives CASSLYSGGGQLRPLHF.